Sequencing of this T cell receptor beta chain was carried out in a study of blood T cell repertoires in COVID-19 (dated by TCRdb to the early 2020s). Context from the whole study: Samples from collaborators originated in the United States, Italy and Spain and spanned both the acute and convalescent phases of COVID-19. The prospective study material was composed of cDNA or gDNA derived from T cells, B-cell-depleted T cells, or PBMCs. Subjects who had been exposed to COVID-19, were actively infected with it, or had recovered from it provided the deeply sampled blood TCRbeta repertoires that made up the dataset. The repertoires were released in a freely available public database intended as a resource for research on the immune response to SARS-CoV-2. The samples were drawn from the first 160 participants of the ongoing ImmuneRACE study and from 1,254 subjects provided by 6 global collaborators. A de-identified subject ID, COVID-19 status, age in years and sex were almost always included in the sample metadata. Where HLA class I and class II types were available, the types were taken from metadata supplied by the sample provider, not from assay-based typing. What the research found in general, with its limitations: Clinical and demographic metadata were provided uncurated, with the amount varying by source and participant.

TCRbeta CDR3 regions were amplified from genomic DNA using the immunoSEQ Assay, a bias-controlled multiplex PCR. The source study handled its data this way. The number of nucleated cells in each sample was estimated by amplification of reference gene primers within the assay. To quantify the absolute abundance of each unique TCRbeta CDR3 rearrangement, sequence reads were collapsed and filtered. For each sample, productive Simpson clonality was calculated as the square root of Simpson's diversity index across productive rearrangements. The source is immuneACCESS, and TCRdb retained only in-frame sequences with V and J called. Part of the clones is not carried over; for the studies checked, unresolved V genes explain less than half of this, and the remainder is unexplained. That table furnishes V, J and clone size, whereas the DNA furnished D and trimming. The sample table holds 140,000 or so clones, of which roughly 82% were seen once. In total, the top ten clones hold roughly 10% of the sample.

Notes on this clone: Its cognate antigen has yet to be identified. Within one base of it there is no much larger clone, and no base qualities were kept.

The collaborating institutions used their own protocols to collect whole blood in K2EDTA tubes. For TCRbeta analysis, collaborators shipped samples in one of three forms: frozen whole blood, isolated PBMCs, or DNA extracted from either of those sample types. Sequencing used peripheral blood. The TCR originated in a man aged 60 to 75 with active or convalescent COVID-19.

At the DNA level, the sequence is TGTGCCAGTAGTGGTCGGCGGGCTTTCAATGAGCAGTTCTTC. This yields the protein CASSGRRAFNEQFF. The receptor chain draws on TRBV19 and TRBJ2-1, and TRBD2 may be the D gene, going by 5 matching bases. V loses 5 bases of germline sequence and J loses 6 bases, and the interval between the two ends is 14 bases. Reading the germline V gene (reference sequence) gives CDR1 LNHDA and CDR2 SQIVND. The CDR3 spans 14 residues, from the cysteine through the phenylalanine. Here the CDR3 DNA is all that survives: 42 bases in frame from base 1.